This entry lists 10 T cell receptor beta chains sequenced from one sample in a study of metastatic and nonmetastatic thyroid tumors. Treatment of any kind had been given to no patient before thyroid surgery. TCRdb re-clonotyped the PCR reads through MiXCR. The sample shows around 4,500 clones, about 33% of them seen only once. Material: adjacent normal tissue. Source of these receptors: a male donor with papillary thyroid cancer or a benign thyroid nodule (not recorded which). Some clones in this sample may be carry-over from other donors' samples.

The chain carries TRBV30 and TRBJ1-4; D remains ambiguous. Trimming stripped 0 bases from V and 10 bases from J, with 12 bases between. Per germline, CDR1 GTSNPN and CDR2 SVGIG (reference sequence). This CDR3 is 13 amino acids long. The CDR3, as DNA: TGTGCCTGGAGTGTAGGCGCGGGCGTAAAACTGTTTTTT. Its protein product is CAWSVGAGVKLFF.

CDR3 loop: CASSLIPAGGQETQYF. The DNA for the CDR3 is TGTGCCAGCAGCCTTATACCAGCGGGGGGACAAGAGACCCAGTACTTC. V gene TRBV11-2 combines with J gene TRBJ2-5; TRBD2 aligns across 9 bases. Trimming at V came to 5 bases and at J to 2 bases, leaving 9 bases not matched to a gene. The germline CDR1 and CDR2 sequences are SGHAT and FQNNGV. CDR3 length: 16 residues.

This clone is judged medium-sized (0.01 to 0.1%). The chain employs TRBV6-1 and TRBJ2-5, with 11 positions matching TRBD2. In germline, CDR1 is MNHNS, CDR2 SASEGT. J gave up 2 bases and V 2 bases, and 1 base lay outside the gene matches. This CDR3 has 15 amino acids. CDR3 sequence: CASSELAGGQETQYF. In DNA form, the CDR3 reads TGTGCCAGCAGTGAACTAGCGGGGGGACAAGAGACCCAGTACTTC.

Worth noting for this clone: The sample has other DNA sequences that encode this CDR3 too. The rearrangement links TRBV5-6 to TRBJ2-3, with TRBD1 as a possible D gene (6 bases). CDR3 size: 18 residues. Germline CDR1 reads SGHDT; CDR2 reads YYEEEE. The V end lost 4 bases, the J end lost 0 bases, and 21 bases lay between the germline ends. The CDR3: CASSPEGRGALSTDTQYF. The CDR3 DNA follows: TGTGCCAGCAGCCCCGAGGGCAGGGGAGCTCTCAGCACAGATACGCAGTATTTT.

The chain recombines TRBV7-8 with TRBJ2-7; 10 bases line up with TRBD2. The CDR3 length is 15 residues. The junction had 6 bases not matched to a gene; V was cut back by 5 bases and J by 2 bases. Germline lookup yields CDR1 SGHVS and CDR2 FQNEAQ. CDR3 in amino acids: CASSRTSGTPYEQYF. The CDR3 DNA follows: TGTGCCAGCAGCCGGACTAGCGGAACACCCTACGAGCAGTACTTC.

This clone was seen only a few times. The chain employs TRBV27 and TRBJ2-1; no firm D call. V gave up 6 bases and J gave up 5 bases, with 14 bases separating them. The CDR3 is made up of 14 amino acids. Per germline, CDR1 MNHEY and CDR2 SMNVEV (reference sequence). In DNA, the CDR3 is TGTGCCAGCAGATTAGGGTCCCGAAACAATGAGCAGTTCTTC. It encodes CASRLGSRNNEQFF.

The chain uses TRBV30 and TRBJ1-1; D gene unclear. Germline assignment: CDR1 GTSNPN and CDR2 SVGIG (reference sequence). This CDR3 is built from 13 residues. V shed 3 bases and J shed 6 bases, with 14 bases lying between them. The CDR3 loop reads CAWRDDPNSEAFF. The CDR3 DNA follows: TGTGCCTGGAGAGACGACCCTAACTCTGAAGCTTTCTTT.

This chain joins TRBV6-1 and TRBJ1-5; D uncertain. The V gene's germline CDR1 is MNHNS and CDR2 SASEGT. The germline V and J ends were trimmed by 2 bases and 4 bases, with 9 bases remaining between them. This CDR3 contains 14 residues. The CDR3 coding sequence is TGTGCCAGCAGTGAAAAATCGGCAAATCAGCCCCAGCATTTT. Translated, it gives CASSEKSANQPQHF.

This clone has just a few counts. The chain joins TRBV6-2 or TRBV6-3 to TRBJ1-5; D is uncertain. Trimming took 5 bases from V and 2 from J, leaving 13 bases between them. Germline CDR1 and CDR2: MNHEY and SVGEGT. This CDR3 spans 15 amino acids. The CDR3 DNA is TGTGCCAGCAGTATGACGGGGATGGGCAATCAGCCCCAGCATTTT. Amino acids: CASSMTGMGNQPQHF.

Note on this clone: At one of its ends the junction is not consistent with the germline gene, which may arise from a read error. J is TRBJ1-5 and V is TRBV6-1, with D possibly matching TRBD1 (5 bases). The CDR3 spans 15 residues. The germline V gene encodes CDR1 MNHNS and CDR2 SASEGT. The CDR3 bases are TGTGCCACCAGTGGCGACAGTGGGCCCAATCAGCCCCAGCATTTT. It yields the protein CATSGDSGPNQPQHF.